Listed below are T cell receptor beta chains from one sample, sequenced in a study of blood T cell repertoires in COVID-19. Here immunoSEQ multiplex PCR was the method, and the copy in TCRdb shows in-frame clones only, minus some. This sample yields more than 250,000 clones, of which approximately 90% are seen a single time; about 10% belongs to the top ten. Sequenced material: PBMCs or T cells enriched from blood (not recorded which). The receptor set was obtained from a woman between 18 and 29 years old who had recovered from COVID-19. Both conserved end residues are part of each CDR3. A D gene is named only where the DNA matches it firmly. Clone sizes are given selectively: once, few, many, or a class where the clone is expanded.

j_gene: TRBJ2-2; d_gene: -; v_gene: TRBV5-4; abundance: -; CDR3aa: CASSPPPGTGELFF; CDR3nt: TGTGCCAGCAGCCCTCCTCCGGGGACCGGGGAGCTGTTTTTT
j_gene: TRBJ2-7; d_gene: TRBD1; v_gene: TRBV11-3; abundance: -; CDR3aa: CASSSGQSYEQYF; CDR3nt: TGTGCCAGCAGCTCGGGACAGTCCTACGAGCAGTACTTC
j_gene: TRBJ1-5; d_gene: TRBD1; v_gene: TRBV30; abundance: few; CDR3aa: CAWSKGAGHQPQHF; CDR3nt: TGTGCCTGGAGTAAGGGGGCAGGCCATCAGCCCCAGCATTTT
j_gene: TRBJ2-7; d_gene: TRBD2; v_gene: TRBV10-3; abundance: -; CDR3aa: CAISESQRLAPSYEQYF; CDR3nt: TGTGCCATCAGTGAGTCACAGAGACTAGCGCCGTCCTACGAGCAGTACTTC
j_gene: TRBJ1-2; d_gene: -; v_gene: TRBV5-8; abundance: -; CDR3aa: CASRRGGVYGYTF; CDR3nt: TGTGCCAGCAGGAGAGGGGGGGTCTATGGCTACACCTTC
j_gene: TRBJ2-5; d_gene: TRBD2; v_gene: TRBV2; abundance: -; CDR3aa: CASSNPSGGARETQYF; CDR3nt: TGTGCCAGCAGTAACCCTAGCGGGGGGGCCCGAGAGACCCAGTACTTC
j_gene: TRBJ1-4; d_gene: -; v_gene: TRBV5-6; abundance: few; CDR3aa: CASSLSGYEKLFF; CDR3nt: TGTGCCAGCAGCTTGTCAGGGTATGAAAAACTGTTTTTT
j_gene: TRBJ2-1; d_gene: TRBD2; v_gene: TRBV3-1/TRBV3-2; abundance: -; CDR3aa: CASSQEGASSGREGHEQFF; CDR3nt: TGTGCCAGCAGCCAAGAAGGGGCCTCTAGCGGGAGGGAAGGCCATGAGCAGTTCTTC
j_gene: TRBJ1-2; d_gene: -; v_gene: TRBV5-1; abundance: -; CDR3aa: CASRGRVSYGYTF; CDR3nt: TGCGCCAGCAGAGGCAGGGTTAGCTATGGCTACACCTTC
j_gene: TRBJ1-1; d_gene: TRBD1; v_gene: TRBV6-5; abundance: once; CDR3aa: CASSGQRNTEAFF; CDR3nt: TGTGCCAGCTCGGGACAGCGGAACACTGAAGCTTTCTTT
j_gene: TRBJ2-7; d_gene: -; v_gene: TRBV4-1; abundance: -; CDR3aa: CASRQGTVSYEQYF; CDR3nt: TGCGCCAGCAGGCAGGGGACGGTTTCCTACGAGCAGTACTTC
j_gene: TRBJ2-4; d_gene: -; v_gene: TRBV27; abundance: -; CDR3aa: CASSALTTKNIQYF; CDR3nt: TGTGCCAGCAGTGCCCTGACAACCAAAAACATTCAGTACTTC
j_gene: TRBJ2-2; d_gene: TRBD1; v_gene: TRBV4-2; abundance: -; CDR3aa: CASSQDRDSLNTGELFF; CDR3nt: TGTGCCAGCAGCCAAGATCGGGACAGCCTGAACACCGGGGAGCTGTTTTTT
j_gene: TRBJ2-5; d_gene: TRBD1; v_gene: TRBV6-5; abundance: -; CDR3aa: CASTKTGGEETQYF; CDR3nt: TGTGCCAGCACCAAGACAGGGGGCGAAGAGACCCAGTACTTC
j_gene: TRBJ2-2; d_gene: -; v_gene: TRBV6-5; abundance: -; CDR3aa: CASSLYTGELFF; CDR3nt: TGTGCCAGCAGTTTGTATACCGGGGAGCTGTTTTTT
j_gene: TRBJ2-3; d_gene: TRBD1; v_gene: TRBV19; abundance: -; CDR3aa: CATRDRSLVSTDTQYF; CDR3nt: TGTGCCACAAGGGACAGGAGCCTGGTCAGCACAGATACGCAGTATTTT
j_gene: TRBJ1-2; d_gene: -; v_gene: TRBV9; abundance: -; CDR3aa: CASSPSTGLNYGYTF; CDR3nt: TGTGCCAGCAGCCCTTCGACAGGCCTTAACTATGGCTACACCTTC
j_gene: TRBJ2-1; d_gene: -; v_gene: TRBV30; abundance: -; CDR3aa: CAWRGQYNEQFF; CDR3nt: TGTGCCTGGAGAGGACAGTACAATGAGCAGTTCTTC
j_gene: TRBJ1-5; d_gene: -; v_gene: TRBV27; abundance: -; CDR3aa: CASSFSGGHQPQHF; CDR3nt: TGTGCCAGCAGTTTCAGCGGGGGGCATCAGCCCCAGCATTTT
j_gene: TRBJ2-7; d_gene: TRBD2; v_gene: TRBV30; abundance: -; CDR3aa: CAWSGGGGHEQYF; CDR3nt: TGTGCCTGGAGTGGAGGCGGGGGGCACGAGCAGTACTTC
j_gene: TRBJ1-6; d_gene: TRBD1; v_gene: TRBV2; abundance: -; CDR3aa: CASTRQDRVVSPLHF; CDR3nt: TGTGCCAGCACCCGACAGGACAGGGTAGTTTCACCCCTCCACTTT
j_gene: TRBJ2-7; d_gene: TRBD2; v_gene: TRBV5-1; abundance: -; CDR3aa: CASSLGSGGLSYEQYF; CDR3nt: TGCGCCAGCAGCTTGGGTAGCGGGGGCCTATCCTACGAGCAGTACTTC
j_gene: TRBJ2-1; d_gene: TRBD1; v_gene: TRBV5-8; abundance: -; CDR3aa: CASSFDRATYNEQFF; CDR3nt: TGTGCCAGCAGTTTCGACAGGGCTACGTACAATGAGCAGTTCTTC
j_gene: TRBJ1-1; d_gene: TRBD1; v_gene: TRBV28; abundance: -; CDR3aa: CASTQPPGQVTAEAFF; CDR3nt: TGTGCCAGCACTCAACCCCCGGGACAGGTCACCGCTGAAGCTTTCTTT
j_gene: TRBJ2-7; d_gene: -; v_gene: TRBV4-1; abundance: -; CDR3aa: CASSHGGSSSYEQYF; CDR3nt: TGCGCCAGCAGCCACGGAGGCTCGAGCTCCTACGAGCAGTACTTC
j_gene: TRBJ2-7; d_gene: TRBD2; v_gene: TRBV6-5; abundance: once; CDR3aa: CASSYYRTSGRKYF; CDR3nt: TGTGCCAGCAGTTACTACCGGACTAGCGGGAGAAAGTACTTC
j_gene: TRBJ1-2; d_gene: -; v_gene: TRBV28; abundance: -; CDR3aa: CASSSPGGGPNYGYTF; CDR3nt: TGTGCCAGCAGTTCCCCCGGGGGGGGCCCTAACTATGGCTACACCTTC
j_gene: TRBJ2-1; d_gene: TRBD1; v_gene: TRBV19; abundance: -; CDR3aa: CASSTGQAPGNEQFF; CDR3nt: TGTGCCAGTAGTACTGGACAGGCCCCCGGCAACGAGCAGTTCTTC
j_gene: TRBJ2-1; d_gene: -; v_gene: TRBV29-1; abundance: -; CDR3aa: CSVESGSNEQFF; CDR3nt: TGCAGCGTTGAGTCTGGCTCCAATGAGCAGTTCTTC
j_gene: TRBJ1-1; d_gene: -; v_gene: TRBV5-8; abundance: -; CDR3aa: CASSWRTENTEAFF; CDR3nt: TGTGCCAGCAGCTGGCGGACAGAGAACACTGAAGCTTTCTTT
j_gene: TRBJ1-6; d_gene: -; v_gene: TRBV2; abundance: once; CDR3aa: CASSEGGWSPLHF; CDR3nt: TGTGCCAGCAGTGAGGGGGGATGGTCACCCCTCCACTTT
j_gene: TRBJ2-1; d_gene: -; v_gene: TRBV27; abundance: -; CDR3aa: CASSLDFSYNEQFF; CDR3nt: TGTGCCAGCAGTTTAGACTTCTCCTACAATGAGCAGTTCTTC
j_gene: TRBJ2-1; d_gene: TRBD2; v_gene: TRBV7-3; abundance: once; CDR3aa: CASSYGLAGGPVTHNEQFF; CDR3nt: TGTGCCAGCAGCTACGGACTAGCGGGGGGGCCGGTTACCCACAATGAGCAGTTCTTC
j_gene: TRBJ1-1; d_gene: -; v_gene: TRBV9; abundance: -; CDR3aa: CASSVGGKGAEAFF; CDR3nt: TGTGCCAGCAGCGTAGGCGGGAAGGGCGCTGAAGCTTTCTTT
j_gene: TRBJ1-2; d_gene: TRBD1; v_gene: TRBV11-1; abundance: few; CDR3aa: CASSSTGDGYTF; CDR3nt: TGTGCCAGCAGCTCTACAGGGGATGGCTACACCTTC
j_gene: TRBJ2-7; d_gene: TRBD1; v_gene: TRBV19; abundance: -; CDR3aa: CASSPDRTYEQYF; CDR3nt: TGTGCCAGTAGTCCGGACAGGACCTACGAGCAGTACTTC
j_gene: TRBJ2-2; d_gene: TRBD2; v_gene: TRBV3-1/TRBV3-2; abundance: once; CDR3aa: CASSLGLAGGRTGELFF; CDR3nt: TGTGCCAGCAGCCTCGGACTAGCGGGAGGGCGGACCGGGGAGCTGTTTTTT
j_gene: TRBJ1-2; d_gene: -; v_gene: TRBV24-1; abundance: -; CDR3aa: CATSLPGSSPYGYTF; CDR3nt: TGTGCCACCAGTTTACCGGGATCATCCCCTTATGGCTACACCTTC
j_gene: TRBJ2-3; d_gene: TRBD2; v_gene: TRBV9; abundance: -; CDR3aa: CASSPRLSIAGGADTQYF; CDR3nt: TGTGCCAGCAGCCCGCGACTGTCGATAGCGGGGGGTGCAGATACGCAGTATTTT
j_gene: TRBJ1-1; d_gene: -; v_gene: TRBV19; abundance: -; CDR3aa: CASSTLPTGNTEAFF; CDR3nt: TGTGCCAGTAGTACCTTACCTACAGGGAACACTGAAGCTTTCTTT
j_gene: TRBJ1-2; d_gene: -; v_gene: TRBV5-5; abundance: -; CDR3aa: CASSFNREGGYTF; CDR3nt: TGTGCCAGCAGCTTCAACAGGGAGGGTGGCTACACCTTC
j_gene: TRBJ1-1; d_gene: -; v_gene: TRBV2; abundance: -; CDR3aa: CASSEFQENTEAFF; CDR3nt: TGTGCCAGCAGTGAATTTCAGGAGAACACTGAAGCTTTCTTT
j_gene: TRBJ2-1; d_gene: -; v_gene: TRBV6-4; abundance: -; CDR3aa: CASSPQGINEQFF; CDR3nt: TGTGCCAGCAGTCCCCAGGGGATCAATGAGCAGTTCTTC
j_gene: TRBJ1-1; d_gene: TRBD1; v_gene: TRBV30; abundance: -; CDR3aa: CAWTKRDRYTEAFF; CDR3nt: TGTGCCTGGACCAAAAGGGACAGGTACACTGAAGCTTTCTTT
j_gene: TRBJ1-3; d_gene: -; v_gene: TRBV5-6; abundance: -; CDR3aa: CASSLGETTGNTIYF; CDR3nt: TGTGCCAGCAGCTTGGGGGAGACTACCGGAAACACCATATATTTT
j_gene: TRBJ2-1; d_gene: -; v_gene: TRBV19; abundance: -; CDR3aa: CASTPPGRSAWEQFF; CDR3nt: TGTGCCAGTACCCCCCCTGGGAGGAGCGCTTGGGAGCAGTTCTTC
j_gene: TRBJ2-7; d_gene: TRBD2; v_gene: TRBV5-4; abundance: -; CDR3aa: CASSLDASGKYEQYF; CDR3nt: TGTGCCAGCAGCTTGGATGCTAGCGGGAAGTACGAGCAGTACTTC
j_gene: TRBJ1-4; d_gene: -; v_gene: TRBV9; abundance: -; CDR3aa: CASSVDVGAGEKLFF; CDR3nt: TGTGCCAGCAGCGTAGATGTGGGGGCCGGCGAAAAACTGTTTTTT
j_gene: TRBJ2-3; d_gene: TRBD2; v_gene: TRBV5-1; abundance: -; CDR3aa: CASSLFPAGGTDTQYF; CDR3nt: TGCGCCAGCAGCTTGTTCCCAGCGGGAGGAACAGATACGCAGTATTTT
j_gene: TRBJ1-1; d_gene: -; v_gene: TRBV6-5; abundance: -; CDR3aa: CASSLQGLGTEAFF; CDR3nt: TGTGCCAGCAGTTTACAGGGTTTGGGCACTGAAGCTTTCTTT
j_gene: TRBJ2-5; d_gene: -; v_gene: TRBV5-1; abundance: -; CDR3aa: CASSLSGAVQETQYF; CDR3nt: TGCGCCAGCAGCTTGTCTGGAGCGGTGCAAGAGACCCAGTACTTC
j_gene: TRBJ1-1; d_gene: TRBD1; v_gene: TRBV11-2; abundance: many; CDR3aa: CASSKKQGPAEAFF; CDR3nt: TGTGCCAGCAGCAAAAAACAGGGGCCGGCTGAAGCTTTCTTT
j_gene: TRBJ1-2; d_gene: -; v_gene: TRBV28; abundance: -; CDR3aa: CASSRQTGSHGYTF; CDR3nt: TGTGCCAGCAGCCGCCAAACAGGGAGCCATGGCTACACCTTC
j_gene: TRBJ2-7; d_gene: -; v_gene: TRBV7-3; abundance: few; CDR3aa: CASSLHPDQPGQYEQYF; CDR3nt: TGTGCCAGCAGCCTACACCCTGATCAACCCGGACAATACGAGCAGTACTTC
j_gene: TRBJ1-2; d_gene: TRBD1; v_gene: TRBV2; abundance: -; CDR3aa: CASNRDRVDTNYGYTF; CDR3nt: TGTGCCAGCAATAGGGACAGGGTCGATACAAACTATGGCTACACCTTC